This TCR beta chain was captured by sequencing in a study of T cell responses to AZD1222 COVID-19 vaccine. Study-wide points: Targets within unmutated variant regions were reportedly found for nearly half of spike-specific TCRs.

Assay used: immunoSEQ multiplex PCR; TCRdb lists only in-frame clones, some missing. Here the sample spans 150,000 to 200,000 clones, approximately 90% being singletons. CDR3 length: 11 amino acids. Looked up from germline, CDR1 is SGHAT and CDR2 is FQNNGV. The V gene lost 5 bases and the J gene lost 10 bases, with 11 bases spanning the gap. In regard to this clone: What it binds is not known.

The origin of this receptor is an adult who received the AZD1222 COVID-19 vaccine. The material was peripheral blood, obtained 28 days after the second AZD1222 dose. The rearrangement joins TRBV11-2 to TRBJ1-1; tentative D call: TRBD1 (6 bases). As DNA, the CDR3 is TGTGCCAGCAGCCCTACAGGGCGAGCTTTCTTT. Its protein is CASSPTGRAFF.